One and the same sample provided the 6 T cell receptor beta chains below, sequenced in a study of Tregs in tolerant kidney transplant recipients. Data came from immunoSEQ multiplex PCR; TCRdb stores just in-frame clones and leaves some out. The ten most abundant clones cover roughly 0.89% of a sample with roughly 53,000 clones. The input for sequencing was CD4+ T cells from blood, taken before the transplant. The origin of the receptors is a human donor who received a combined kidney and bone marrow transplant.

With regard to this clone: With the read ending 3 residues before the CDR3 end, the germline J gene is used to fill in that end. The chain links TRBV5-1 to TRBJ1-2; tentative D call: TRBD1 (6 bases). The CDR3 spans 12 residues. Per germline, CDR1 SGHRS and CDR2 YFSETQ. CDR3 DNA, as far as it was read: TGCGCCAGCAGCTTGGAGGACAGCTTG. This encodes CASSLEDSL. The whole CDR3 sequence reads CASSLEDSLYTF.

About this clone itself: The read ends 3 residues early relative to the CDR3; the germline J gene fills the gap. At the DNA level, this CDR3 is encoded by other sequences in the same sample as well. The chain uses TRBV7-2 and TRBJ2-5; D unresolved. Germline values: CDR1 SGHTA, CDR2 FQGNSA. The CDR3 length is 12 residues. The V and J ends lost 4 bases and 0 bases respectively, with 3 bases between them. The CDR3 DNA, read in part, is TGTGCCAGCAGCTCGTACCAAGAGACC. Translation gives CASSSYQET. The whole CDR3 protein reads CASSSYQETQYF.

On this clone: Read coverage stops 3 residues before the CDR3 terminus; the germline J gene supplies the remainder. V usage is TRBV5-1 and J usage is TRBJ2-3; D is undetermined. In germline, CDR1 is SGHRS, CDR2 YFSETQ. V lost 0 bases and J lost 2, with 7 bases in between. The CDR3 covers 14 residues. The DNA read from the CDR3 is TGCGCCAGCAGCTTGGCACAGCTCACAGATACG. Translating gives CASSLAQLTDT. In full, the CDR3 is CASSLAQLTDTQYF.

Concerning this clone itself: The CDR3 is cut off 3 residues early in the read; its end comes from the germline J gene. This chain links TRBV5-1 with TRBJ1-4; maybe TRBD1 (5 bases). Trimming left V 4 bases short and J 8 bases short, with 18 bases between. In germline, CDR1 is SGHRS, CDR2 YFSETQ. This CDR3 has 15 amino acids. The covered CDR3 bases are TGCGCCAGCAGCGCTACTGGGGCCCGCCACGAAAAA. The encoded protein is CASSATGARHEK. The entire CDR3 reads CASSATGARHEKLFF.

With respect to this clone: The read ends 3 residues early relative to the CDR3; the germline J gene fills the gap. This chain connects TRBV18 to TRBJ2-3; D perhaps matches TRBD1 (5 bases). V was pared by 1 base and J by 6 bases, with 14 bases between. Germline CDR1 KGHSH, CDR2 LQKENI. This CDR3 has 15 residues. The CDR3 loop is CASSPRQGLGDTQYF. CDR3 DNA (partial): TGTGCCAGCTCACCACGGCAGGGCTTAGGGGATACG.

Notes on this clone: The read ends 3 residues before the CDR3 terminus; that terminus is restored from the germline J gene. J is TRBJ2-7 and V is TRBV19; TRBD1 matches 7 bases. From germline, CDR1 is LNHDA and CDR2 SQIVND (reference sequence). J lost 4 bases, V lost 8 bases, and 8 bases had no gene match. CDR3 length: 13 residues. This CDR3 reads CASLKTGKYEQYF. The sequenced CDR3 bases are TGTGCCAGTTTAAAGACAGGGAAATACGAG.